Below, 24 T cell receptor beta chains from the same sample are listed, as sequenced in a study of identical twins. A single record per CDR3 protein comes from TCRdb applying MiXCR to the 5' RACE reads. This repertoire shows approximately 670,000 distinct CDR3 sequences, over 5% found once; its top ten account for around 1.7%. The sequenced material came from naive T cells sorted from blood. These receptors were taken from a man between 18 and 35 years old in good health.

The table lists this clonotype with many counts. The chain combines TRBV6-1 with TRBJ1-2; D uncertain. Looked up from germline, CDR1 is MNHNS and CDR2 is SASEGT. With 4 bases removed from V and 5 bases from J, the gap between germline ends came to 14 bases. This CDR3 region has 14 residues. The CDR3 here is CASSASGVGYGYTF. The DNA of the CDR3 is TGTGCCAGCAGTGCATCCGGGGTAGGGTATGGCTACACCTTC.

This sequence joins TRBV27 and TRBJ2-7; 10 positions match TRBD2. Trimming took 0 bases from V and 8 from J; bases not matched to a gene: 7. The CDR3 contains 15 residues. Germline lookup yields CDR1 MNHEY and CDR2 SMNVEV (reference sequence). The CDR3 sequence: CASSLSPLAGGKQYF. Written as DNA, the CDR3 is TGTGCCAGCAGTTTATCGCCTTTAGCGGGGGGAAAGCAGTACTTC.

This clonotype was found a few times. The genes are TRBV4-3 and TRBJ2-3, with 10 positions matching TRBD2. V was clipped by 4 bases and J by 5 bases; unmatched bases: 3. This CDR3 has 14 amino acids. The germline V gene encodes CDR1 LGHNA and CDR2 YSLEER. CDR3 nucleotide sequence: TGCGCCAGCAGCCCCCGACTAGCGGGAGATACGCAGTATTTT. It codes for CASSPRLAGDTQYF.

The V and J genes are TRBV5-1 and TRBJ2-5; TRBD1 or TRBD2 may be the D gene (6 bases each). CDR1 and CDR2 from the germline V gene are SGHRS and YFSETQ. The ends were cut back, 2 bases at V and 6 bases at J, with 17 bases in the middle. This CDR3 comprises 15 residues. The CDR3 loop is CASSFLTGGMKTQYF. The CDR3 coding sequence is TGCGCCAGCAGCTTTCTGACAGGCGGGATGAAGACCCAGTACTTC. Based on the CDR3 plus reference TRBV5-1 and TRBJ2-5, the full variable domain is KAGVTQTPRYLIKTRGQQVTLSCSPISGHRSVSWYQQTPGQGLQFLFEYFSETQRNKGNFPGRFSGRQFSNSRSEMNVSTLELGDSALYLCASSFLTGGMKTQYFGPGTRLLVL.

This clonotype showed up many times. The chain couples TRBV6-5 to TRBJ1-6; D is undetermined. The CDR3 length is 15 residues. Germline-derived CDR1 and CDR2 are MNHEY and SVGAGI. The ends were cut back, 4 bases at V and 0 bases at J, with 7 bases in the middle. In DNA, the CDR3 is TGTGCCAGCAGTTCGGAGAGCTCCTATAATTCACCCCTCCACTTT. It is translated as CASSSESSYNSPLHF.

This clonotype has at least ten counts. V gene TRBV3-1 combines with J gene TRBJ2-5, with TRBD2 matching 10 bases. The germline V gene has CDR1 LGHDT and CDR2 YNNKEL (reference sequence). With 4 bases clipped from V and 1 base from J, the junction kept 3 bases outside the gene matches. The CDR3 is made up of 15 amino acids. DNA of the CDR3: TGTGCCAGCAGCCTACTAGCGGGGTCCCAAGAGACCCAGTACTTC. Translated, it gives CASSLLAGSQETQYF.

This chain links TRBV20-1 with TRBJ2-1; no clear D. The ends were cut back, 6 bases at V and 9 bases at J, with 21 bases in the middle. Germline-derived CDR1 and CDR2 are DFQATT and SNEGSKA (reference sequence). The CDR3 is made up of 14 amino acids. CDR3 loop: CSASHRSPFGEQFF. The CDR3 DNA follows: TGCAGTGCATCCCACCGGTCCCCCTTCGGTGAGCAGTTCTTC.

In its sample, this clonotype was seen a few times. The rearrangement links TRBV11-2 to TRBJ2-7, with 12 bases that match TRBD2. This CDR3 is built from 18 residues. V trimming: 3 bases; J trimming: 11 bases; junction bases outside the gene matches: 20. Per the germline V gene, CDR1 is SGHAT and CDR2 is FQNNGV. The CDR3 protein is CASSLMTGGTSGPPTKYF. CDR3 DNA sequence: TGTGCCAGCAGCTTGATGACAGGGGGGACTAGCGGGCCCCCTACGAAGTACTTC.

The sample holds a few counts of this clonotype. The chain combines TRBV18 with TRBJ2-2; a possible D gene is TRBD1 (5 bases). The CDR3 runs to 15 residues. CDR1 and CDR2 (germline): KGHSH, LQKENI. The V end lost 6 bases, the J end lost 5 bases, and 16 bases lay between the germline ends. CDR3 in DNA: TGTGCCAGCTCGACGACAGCCGGAAGTACCGGGGAGCTGTTTTTT. Translation gives CASSTTAGSTGELFF.

This clonotype was seen repeatedly, ten times or more. The V gene is TRBV10-3, the J gene TRBJ1-1, with D unresolved. The CDR3 sequence is 13 residues long. Germline V gene lookup returns CDR1 ENHRY and CDR2 SYGVKD. Trimming took off 3 bases at V and 5 bases at J, with 10 bases between the two ends. The DNA of the CDR3 is TGTGCCATCAGTGACGAGCGAGGGACTGAAGCTTTCTTT. This sequence encodes CAISDERGTEAFF.

This sequence joins TRBV7-9 and TRBJ1-1, with 10 positions matching TRBD1. This CDR3 comprises 14 residues. CDR1 SEHNR and CDR2 FQNEAQ come from the germline V gene (reference sequence). V lost 5 bases and J lost 4; bases outside the gene matches: 4. The CDR3 protein is CASSRRDRGTEAFF. CDR3 DNA: TGTGCCAGCAGCCGCCGGGACAGGGGCACTGAAGCTTTCTTT.

This clonotype appeared many times. This chain's CDR3 is CASSLGAASSYGYTF. In nucleotides, the CDR3 is TGTGCCAGCAGCCTCGGGGCCGCATCCAGCTATGGCTACACCTTC. The J gene is TRBJ1-2, the V gene TRBV7-2, with D perhaps TRBD1 (5 bases). The V end lost 5 bases, the J end lost 4 bases, and 17 bases lay between the germline ends. CDR3 size: 15 residues. In germline, CDR1 is SGHTA, CDR2 FQGNSA.

The table lists this clonotype with many counts. This chain links TRBV5-1 with TRBJ2-5; tentative D call: TRBD2 (6 bases). Germline lookup yields CDR1 SGHRS and CDR2 YFSETQ. The ends were cut back, 3 bases at V and 5 bases at J, with 11 bases in the middle. The CDR3 is made up of 13 amino acids. This chain's CDR3 is CASSWDLGETQYF. The CDR3 nucleotides read TGCGCCAGCAGCTGGGACTTGGGGGAGACCCAGTACTTC.

The table lists this clonotype with a few counts. The V gene is TRBV11-2, the J gene TRBJ1-2; 12 positions match TRBD1. J was trimmed by 4 bases and V by 3 bases; bases with no gene match: 6. Germline CDR1 is SGHAT and CDR2 is FQNNGV. The CDR3 consists of 16 residues. The DNA of the CDR3 is TGTGCCAGCAGCTTGGGACAGGGGGCCGGAAGCTATGGCTACACCTTC. It is translated as CASSLGQGAGSYGYTF.

This clonotype was recorded many times. This chain joins TRBV5-1 and TRBJ2-5, with a tentative D call TRBD1 (5 bases). Per the germline V gene, CDR1 is SGHRS and CDR2 is YFSETQ. V lost 0 bases and J 4 bases, leaving 13 bases between the germline ends. CDR3 length: 15 amino acids. CDR3 sequence: CASSLAAGNRETQYF. The CDR3 nucleotides read TGCGCCAGCAGCTTGGCTGCAGGGAATCGAGAGACCCAGTACTTC.

At least ten counts were recorded for this clonotype. V usage is TRBV12-3 or TRBV12-4 and J usage is TRBJ1-1; D not certain. V was trimmed by 7 bases and J by 7 bases, leaving 7 bases between them. The CDR3 is 10 residues long. The CDR3 coding sequence is TGTGCCAGCACACACCATGAAGCTTTCTTT. Its translation is CASTHHEAFF.

This clonotype was detected ten times or more. The chain carries TRBV5-6 and TRBJ1-2; unclear D gene. Trimming took off 0 bases at V and 8 bases at J, with 11 bases between the two ends. The CDR3 has 13 amino acids. Germline V gives CDR1 SGHDT, CDR2 YYEEEE. In DNA, the CDR3 is TGTGCCAGCAGCTTGGACAGTAACGCAGGCTACACCTTC. Translation gives CASSLDSNAGYTF.

The CDR3 DNA reads TGTGCCAGCAGTTTCCTCTCTGAGACAGATACGCAGTATTTT. The encoded protein is CASSFLSETDTQYF. The chain uses TRBV12-3 or TRBV12-4 and TRBJ2-3; no clear D gene. The V and J ends lost 3 bases and 3 bases respectively, with 10 bases between them. The CDR3 has 14 residues.

V is TRBV20-1 and J is TRBJ2-1; 7 nucleotides agree with TRBD2. The germline CDR1 and CDR2 sequences are DFQATT and SNEGSKA (reference sequence). This CDR3 comprises 16 residues. Trimming took 3 bases from V and 6 from J; bases not matched to a gene: 14. In DNA, the CDR3 is TGCAGTGCTAGGTCCCCCCGGGGGAGGGCCTTCAATGAGCAGTTCTTC. Its protein product is CSARSPRGRAFNEQFF.

In this sample, this clonotype turned up many times. V is TRBV12-3 or TRBV12-4 and J is TRBJ2-5; the D gene could be TRBD1 or TRBD2 (5 bases each). V was cut by 6 bases and J by 3 bases, with 26 bases left in between. CDR3 size: 18 residues. CDR3 nucleotides: TGTGCCAGCAGCCCGAACTTAGGGGACGGTCGGGGCGAAGAGACCCAGTACTTC. Protein sequence: CASSPNLGDGRGEETQYF.

In its sample, this clonotype was seen many times. The chain combines TRBV29-1 with TRBJ2-7, with D perhaps matching TRBD1 (6 bases). Per the germline V gene, CDR1 is SQVTM and CDR2 is ANQGSEA. The CDR3 sequence is 13 residues long. Trimming removed 4 bases from V and 1 base from J, with 11 bases in between. In DNA form, the CDR3 reads TGCAGCGTTGTATGGGACATTTCCTACGAGCAGTACTTC. Its translation is CSVVWDISYEQYF.

Concerning this clonotype itself: At one of its ends the junction is not consistent with the germline gene, which may arise from a read error. The V gene is TRBV25-1, the J gene TRBJ1-5; a weak D match, TRBD1 (6 bases). The CDR3 spans 16 residues. Germline CDR1 and CDR2: MGHDK and SYGVNS. The CDR3 sequence is CARSEIGGWSNQPQHF. As DNA, the CDR3 is TGTGCCAGAAGTGAGATCGGGGGCTGGAGCAATCAGCCCCAGCATTTT.

This clonotype was counted at least ten times. The V call is TRBV27, the J call TRBJ2-1, with D perhaps matching TRBD2 (6 bases). The germline CDR1 and CDR2 sequences are MNHEY and SMNVEV (reference sequence). V dropped 4 bases and J dropped 12 bases, with 10 bases sitting between them. The CDR3 length is 11 residues. The chain's CDR3 is CASSYRERQFF. The DNA for the CDR3 is TGTGCCAGCAGTTACCGGGAGAGGCAGTTCTTC.

This clonotype was observed many times. This chain joins TRBV6-1 and TRBJ2-2; no clear D. V was shortened by 7 bases and J by 0 bases, with 15 bases between the two germline ends. Per germline, CDR1 MNHNS and CDR2 SASEGT. CDR3 length equals 16 residues. The CDR3 spells CASKRVATSNTGELFF. Here the CDR3 DNA reads TGTGCCAGCAAGCGTGTGGCGACCTCGAACACCGGGGAGCTGTTTTTT.